The clone carrying this TCR beta chain was recorded once. The CDR3 is 17 amino acids. The V gene's germline CDR1 is SGHTS and CDR2 YDEGEE. V shed 3 bases and J 4 bases; nucleotides not matched to a gene: 11. The data were taken from a study of blood T cell repertoires in COVID-19. Study in general: There were acute and convalescent COVID-19 samples, and they came from the United States, Italy and Spain. The cDNA or gDNA used as material had been derived from T cells, B-cell-depleted T cells, or PBMCs.

Authors' analysis steps: Reference gene primer amplification gave nucleated cell count estimates. Clones were sequenced by immunoSEQ multiplex PCR, and TCRdb holds only the in-frame ones, with some missing. That table gives V, J and clone size, and the DNA gave D and trimming. Altogether 110,000 to 150,000 clones are present, more than 75% being singletons, with the ten largest covering 5% to 6%. The TCR originated in a human donor in a cohort sampled during active COVID-19. The specimen sequenced was peripheral blood. The rearrangement joins TRBV5-8 to TRBJ2-5, with 11 bases that match TRBD2. The CDR3 DNA sequence: TGTGCCAGCAGCTCGGGGGAGACTAGCGGGGCGTTAGAGACCCAGTACTTC. This sequence encodes CASSSGETSGALETQYF.